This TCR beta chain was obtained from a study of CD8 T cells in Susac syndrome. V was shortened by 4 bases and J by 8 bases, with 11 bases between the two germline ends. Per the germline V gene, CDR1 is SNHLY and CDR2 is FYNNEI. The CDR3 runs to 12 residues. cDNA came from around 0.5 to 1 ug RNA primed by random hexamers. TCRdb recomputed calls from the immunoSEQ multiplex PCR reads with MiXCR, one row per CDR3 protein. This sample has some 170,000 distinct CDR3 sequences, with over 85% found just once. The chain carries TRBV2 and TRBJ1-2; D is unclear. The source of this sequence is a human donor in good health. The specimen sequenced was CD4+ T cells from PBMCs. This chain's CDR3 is CASSGGFPGYTF. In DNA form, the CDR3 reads TGTGCCAGCAGTGGCGGGTTCCCAGGCTACACCTTC.